This T cell receptor (beta chain) was identified during a study of regulatory T cells in long-lasting Graves disease. Trimming took off 5 bases at V and 2 bases at J, with 10 bases between the two ends. Germline V gene data show CDR1 as LNHDA and CDR2 as SQIVND (reference sequence). The CDR3 is 15 residues long. Through Arm-PCR of CDR3 regions and iRepertoire HTBI primers, TCR beta libraries were built. Each CDR3 protein gets one entry after TCRdb re-called the multiplex PCR reads with MiXCR. The repertoire holds about 540,000 distinct CDR3 sequences, with roughly 14% as singletons. The time point denotes: newly diagnosed GD, antithyroid drugs for less than 3 months. The authors made the TCR library using RNA they extracted from PBMCs. This sample was also put to use in a study of T cells in Graves' hyperthyroidism and ophthalmopathy. This second study says: For the diagnoses, clinical symptoms, serum thyroxine and TRAb, thyroid ultrasound and orbital computed tomography were used.

This TCR came from a man aged 25-45 years with Graves disease. The sequenced sample was peripheral blood mononuclear cells (PBMCs), obtained at new diagnosis, from a patient treated with antithyroid drugs. The chain links TRBV19 to TRBJ2-6; tentatively, D is TRBD1 (6 bases). CDR3 loop: CASSQGNPGANVLTF. The CDR3 coding sequence is TGTGCCAGTAGTCAGGGGAACCCTGGGGCCAACGTCCTGACTTTC.